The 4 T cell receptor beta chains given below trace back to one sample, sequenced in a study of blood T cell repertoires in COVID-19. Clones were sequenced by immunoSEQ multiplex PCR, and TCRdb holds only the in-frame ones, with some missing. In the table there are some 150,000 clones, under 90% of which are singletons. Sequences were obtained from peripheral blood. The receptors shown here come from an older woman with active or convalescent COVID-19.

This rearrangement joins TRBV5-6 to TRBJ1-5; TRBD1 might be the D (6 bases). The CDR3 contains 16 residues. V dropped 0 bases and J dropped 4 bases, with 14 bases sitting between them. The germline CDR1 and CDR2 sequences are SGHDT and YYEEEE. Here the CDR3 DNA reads TGTGCCAGCAGCTTGGCCTCAAGGGGGTTAAATCAGCCCCAGCATTTT. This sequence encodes CASSLASRGLNQPQHF.

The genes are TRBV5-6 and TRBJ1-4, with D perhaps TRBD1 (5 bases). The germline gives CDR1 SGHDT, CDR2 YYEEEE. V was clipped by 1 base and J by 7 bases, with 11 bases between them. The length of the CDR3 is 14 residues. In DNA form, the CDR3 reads TGTGCCAGCAGCTTGAGGACACCCGGTGAAAAACTGTTTTTT. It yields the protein CASSLRTPGEKLFF. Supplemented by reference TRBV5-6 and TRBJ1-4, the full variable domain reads DAGVTQSPTHLIKTRGQQVTLRCSPKSGHDTVSWYQQALGQGPQFIFQYYEEEERQRGNFPDRFSGHQFPNYSSELNVNALLLGDSALYLCASSLRTPGEKLFFGSGTQLSVL.

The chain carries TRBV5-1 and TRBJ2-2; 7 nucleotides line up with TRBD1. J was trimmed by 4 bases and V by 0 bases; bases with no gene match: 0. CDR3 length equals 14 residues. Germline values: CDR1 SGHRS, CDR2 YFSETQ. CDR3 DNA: TGCGCCAGCAGCTTGGGACAGGGCACCGGGGAGCTGTTTTTT. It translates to CASSLGQGTGELFF.

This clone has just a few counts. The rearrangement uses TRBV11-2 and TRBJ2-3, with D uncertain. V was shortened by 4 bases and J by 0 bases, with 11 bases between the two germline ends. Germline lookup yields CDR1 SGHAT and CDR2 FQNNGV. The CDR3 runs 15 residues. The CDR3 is CASSSRRASTDTQYF. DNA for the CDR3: TGTGCCAGCAGCTCGAGGAGAGCCAGCACAGATACGCAGTATTTT.